Listed below are T cell receptor beta chains from one sample, sequenced in a study of spatial heterogeneity in lung cancer. TCRdb redid the calling of the 5' RACE reads with MiXCR, one entry per CDR3 protein. In the table there are about 2,600 distinct CDR3 sequences, approximately 7% of which are singletons. This specimen consisted of lung tumor tissue, obtained at surgery. Source of these receptors: a female donor with early-stage non-small cell lung cancer. Each CDR3 is given with its conserved first and last residue. The D gene is left open where the match is weak. Only some rows state a clone size, as once, few, many or a class for expanded clones.

v_call	d_call	clone_size	j_call	cdr3_aa	cdr3_nt
TRBV29-1	NA	medium-sized	TRBJ1-4	CSVGQLNEKLFF	TGCAGCGTTGGGCAACTTAATGAAAAACTGTTTTTT
TRBV11-2	NA	NA	TRBJ1-2	CASSLDDNGGYTF	TGTGCCAGCAGCTTAGACGACAACGGCGGCTACACCTTC
TRBV7-4	NA	NA	TRBJ1-2	CASSPRGKQDGYTF	TGTGCCAGCAGCCCCCGCGGCAAACAAGACGGCTACACCTTC
TRBV20-1	TRBD2	many	TRBJ2-2	CSADDSGGLTGELFF	TGCAGTGCTGATGATAGCGGGGGGCTAACCGGGGAGCTGTTTTTT
TRBV6-2/TRBV6-3	TRBD2	NA	TRBJ2-1	CASSYRLAGLNEQFF	TGTGCCAGCAGTTACCGACTAGCGGGGCTAAATGAGCAGTTCTTC
TRBV4-3	TRBD1	medium-sized	TRBJ1-4	CASSQAARQGAGIGEKLFF	TGCGCCAGCAGCCAAGCGGCTAGGCAGGGGGCCGGGATAGGTGAAAAACTGTTTTTT
TRBV6-2/TRBV6-3	TRBD1	medium-sized	TRBJ2-5	CASSYSTGIQETQYF	TGTGCCAGCAGTTACTCGACAGGGATTCAAGAGACCCAGTACTTC
TRBV20-1	NA	many	TRBJ1-1	CSALKGVMNTEAFF	TGCAGTGCTCTAAAAGGTGTTATGAACACTGAAGCTTTCTTT
TRBV7-2	NA	many	TRBJ2-7	CASSLVEGSREQYF	TGTGCCAGCAGCTTAGTGGAGGGATCACGAGAGCAGTACTTC
TRBV7-9	TRBD2	large	TRBJ2-3	CASSLSGGTDTQYF	TGTGCCAGCAGCCTTAGCGGGGGTACAGATACGCAGTATTTT
TRBV4-2	TRBD1	many	TRBJ1-2	CASSQETTGGGYTF	TGTGCCAGCAGCCAAGAGACGACAGGGGGTGGCTACACCTTC
TRBV29-1	NA	medium-sized	TRBJ2-7	CSVGRDAYEQYF	TGCAGCGTTGGACGGGATGCCTACGAGCAGTACTTC
TRBV29-1	TRBD1	medium-sized	TRBJ2-7	CSVEAGQEDYYEQYF	TGCAGCGTTGAAGCCGGACAGGAGGATTACTACGAGCAGTACTTC